The 18 T cell receptor beta chains below come from one sample, sequenced in a study of blood T cells in healthy people across ages. Primers used in a second PCR of about 7 to 12 cycles were a sample-barcoded 5' primer and a J-beta primer mix. Via MiXCR, TCRdb re-called the 5' RACE reads, giving one row per CDR3 protein. The data contain 1.2 million to 1.5 million distinct CDR3 sequences, approximately 59% of them singletons. The sample was blood. The origin of the receptors is a man younger than 30 in good health.

This sequence joins TRBV5-1 and TRBJ1-2; no definite D call. This CDR3 is 13 amino acids long. In germline, CDR1 is SGHRS, CDR2 YFSETQ. V was pared by 0 bases and J by 8 bases, with 11 bases between. This chain's CDR3 is CASSLGSPDGYTF. The DNA of the CDR3 is TGCGCCAGCAGCTTGGGCTCCCCAGACGGCTACACCTTC.

This clonotype turned up a few times. The chain has TRBV11-2 and TRBJ2-1; D unclear. This CDR3 is built from 15 residues. The V and J ends lost 3 bases and 7 bases respectively, with 16 bases between them. Germline CDR1 reads SGHAT; CDR2 reads FQNNGV. The CDR3 nucleotides read TGTGCCAGCAGCTTTGGGCCAGATCGGAGTAATGAGCAGTTCTTC. It specifies CASSFGPDRSNEQFF.

The V and J genes are TRBV6-6 and TRBJ2-3; 8 bases map to TRBD1. CDR1 is MNHNY and CDR2 is SVGAGI in the germline V gene (reference sequence). The V and J ends lost 5 bases and 0 bases, in that order; junction bases with no gene match: 7. The CDR3 sequence is 16 residues long. The CDR3 loop is CASSDRTGRSTDTQYF. Here the CDR3 DNA reads TGTGCCAGCAGTGACCGGACAGGGCGGAGCACAGATACGCAGTATTTT.

The chain combines TRBV7-9 with TRBJ2-7, with a possible D match to TRBD2 (5 bases). CDR1 and CDR2 from the germline V gene are SEHNR and FQNEAQ (reference sequence). With 5 bases removed from V and 0 bases from J, the gap between germline ends came to 14 bases. The CDR3 spans 15 residues. The CDR3 DNA reads as TGTGCCAGCAGCCCCCGGTCGACTACCTCCTACGAGCAGTACTTC. It encodes CASSPRSTTSYEQYF.

The gene calls are TRBV12-3 or TRBV12-4 and TRBJ2-1, with 12 bases aligning to TRBD2. V trimming: 7 bases; J trimming: 4 bases; junction bases outside the gene matches: 8. The CDR3 is made up of 16 amino acids. Here the CDR3 reads CASTPRTSGTYNEQFF. CDR3 coding DNA: TGTGCCAGCACCCCAAGGACTAGCGGGACATACAATGAGCAGTTCTTC.

This chain connects TRBV14 to TRBJ2-6; a weak D match, TRBD2 (6 bases). V was clipped by 0 bases and J by 0 bases, with 12 bases between them. The CDR3 has 18 amino acids. Germline CDR1 reads SGHDN; CDR2 reads FVKESK. CDR3 in DNA: TGTGCCAGCAGCCAAGAGGGGACTCGTTACTCTGGGGCCAACGTCCTGACTTTC. Protein: CASSQEGTRYSGANVLTF.

On this clonotype: At one end, the junction sequence differs from germline, possibly due to a read error. The chain joins TRBV4-1 to TRBJ2-7, with 8 positions matching TRBD1. The CDR3 is made up of 16 amino acids. Looked up from germline, CDR1 is MGHRA and CDR2 is YSYEKL. CDR3 sequence reads: CASSEEAGQGKSEQYF. The CDR3 DNA reads as TGCGCCAGCAGCGAAGAGGCCGGACAGGGAAAAAGCGAGCAGTACTTC.

The chain uses TRBV27 and TRBJ2-4; a weak D match, TRBD1 (7 bases). The J call is uncertain, as TRBJ2-7 better fits the DNA end. This CDR3 comprises 13 residues. The V gene's germline CDR1 is MNHEY and CDR2 SMNVEV (reference sequence). CDR3 nucleotides: TGTGCCAGCAGGTCAGGGGGGCTGTCCGAGCAGTACTTC. It encodes CASRSGGLSEQYF.

The V gene is TRBV27, the J gene TRBJ2-7, with D perhaps matching TRBD1 or TRBD2 (5 bases each). Germline V lookup: CDR1 MNHEY, CDR2 SMNVEV (reference sequence). V was clipped by 8 bases and J by 7 bases, with 18 bases between them. The CDR3 spans 13 residues. This chain's CDR3 is CASSYGAPKEQYF. CDR3 DNA: TGTGCCAGCTCTTACGGGGCGCCTAAGGAGCAGTACTTC.

The chain recombines TRBV5-6 with TRBJ2-7; 10 bases align to TRBD1. The ends lost 4 bases at V and 1 base at J; junction bases unmatched: 8. This CDR3 comprises 16 residues. Germline V gives CDR1 SGHDT, CDR2 YYEEEE. In DNA form, the CDR3 reads TGTGCCAGCAGCGGGCCGGGACAGGGGCTTTCCTACGAGCAGTACTTC. Its translation is CASSGPGQGLSYEQYF.

This chain joins TRBV4-1 and TRBJ2-7; 11 bases align to TRBD2. The CDR3 has 19 residues. Germline V gene lookup returns CDR1 MGHRA and CDR2 YSYEKL. The trim removed 4 bases at V and 5 bases at J, leaving 19 bases unmatched. The CDR3 nucleotides read TGCGCCAGCAGCCTTGTGACCCTCACCCCACTAGCGGGAGAGAACGAGCAGTACTTC. The encoded protein is CASSLVTLTPLAGENEQYF.

The rearrangement joins TRBV10-3 to TRBJ2-1; TRBD2 aligns across 7 bases. CDR1 and CDR2 from the germline V gene are ENHRY and SYGVKD. Losses at the gene ends were 4 bases for V and 3 bases for J; bases not matched to a gene: 3. The CDR3 loop spans 14 amino acids. In nucleotides, the CDR3 is TGTGCCATCAGTGTGCTAGCGGACTACAATGAGCAGTTCTTC. Translated, it gives CAISVLADYNEQFF.

This clonotype was recorded a few times. CDR3 coding DNA: TGTGCCAGCAGCTCTCCCCGGGGACTTCAAGAGACCCAGTACTTC. Protein: CASSSPRGLQETQYF. J is TRBJ2-5 and V is TRBV11-1; tentatively, D is TRBD2 (6 bases). Germline V gene lookup returns CDR1 SGHAT and CDR2 FQDESV (reference sequence). The CDR3 consists of 15 residues. V lost 4 bases and J lost 2, with 14 bases in between.

The chain combines TRBV29-1 with TRBJ2-7, with a weak D call TRBD1 (6 bases). V was cut by 6 bases and J by 2 bases, with 17 bases left in between. In germline, CDR1 is SQVTM, CDR2 ANQGSEA. This CDR3 is 14 amino acids long. The CDR3 is CSVSAGGQAYEQYF. The CDR3 DNA reads TGCAGCGTCTCCGCTGGGGGCCAAGCCTACGAGCAGTACTTC.

About this clonotype itself: One junction end does not reproduce the germline sequence, and a read error may be involved. V usage is TRBV7-2 and J usage is TRBJ2-7; no reliable D call. The CDR3 runs to 14 residues. Germline-derived CDR1 and CDR2 are SGHTA and FQGNSA. CDR3 loop: CASSLAFGSSEQYF. The CDR3 DNA is TGTGCCAGCAGCTTAGCTTTTGGGTCCTCCGAGCAGTACTTC.

The chain recombines TRBV4-1 with TRBJ2-3, with D maybe TRBD1 (6 bases). This CDR3 contains 16 residues. V was shortened by 4 bases and J by 6 bases, with 20 bases between the two germline ends. Germline V gene lookup returns CDR1 MGHRA and CDR2 YSYEKL. CDR3 DNA sequence: TGCGCCAGCAGCCCTTTAAAACGGACAGATCTTGATACGCAGTATTTT. Its translation: CASSPLKRTDLDTQYF.

The DNA for the CDR3 is TGCAGTGCTAGAGACCTGCAGACAGGGCCGGGGGAAAAACTGTTTTTT. The encoded protein is CSARDLQTGPGEKLFF. This chain connects TRBV20-1 to TRBJ1-4, with 7 bases that match TRBD1. The germline V gene has CDR1 DFQATT and CDR2 SNEGSKA (reference sequence). After removal of 0 bases from V and 8 bases from J, the junction contained 12 bases not matched to a gene. This CDR3 region has 16 residues.

The chain recombines TRBV6-1 with TRBJ2-5; 10 bases are shared with TRBD2. This CDR3 is 14 amino acids long. V trimming: 3 bases; J trimming: 13 bases; junction bases outside the gene matches: 11. The germline gives CDR1 MNHNS, CDR2 SASEGT. The CDR3 is CASSDETSGSVWYF. CDR3 nucleotide sequence: TGTGCCAGCAGTGATGAGACTAGCGGGTCTGTCTGGTACTTC.